Sequencing of this T cell receptor beta chain was carried out in a study of T cell repertoires in cytomegalovirus infection. Turning to the study itself: Used in the study were CMV epitopes, some recently identified and HLA-C-restricted, others well-studied and HLA-B-restricted. In public TCR beta signatures, there were indications of both CMV infection and matching HLA type. Study-wide results and limits: The ex vivo response showed dominance by HLA-C-restricted CMV-specific TCR beta clonotypes. Of the TCR beta families, the public ones yielded a cumulative frequency that identified carriers of CMV plus the relevant HLA.

The CDR3 totals 15 residues. Per germline, CDR1 LGHNA and CDR2 YSLEER. Deletions cut 1 base from V and 6 bases from J, with 12 bases between. Via MiXCR, TCRdb re-called the reads, giving one row per CDR3 protein. Of around 900,000 distinct CDR3 sequences listed, 30% to 40% are singletons. In this sample, this clonotype turned up many times. What it recognizes is unknown. This specimen was cultured CD8+ T cells from PBMCs, taken from culture after CMV antigen stimulation. J is TRBJ2-2 and V is TRBV4-3; D is undetermined. This clonotype originated in a human donor in good health (CMV status not recorded). Some clones in this sample may be carry-over from other donors' samples. CDR3 DNA sequence: TGCGCCAGCAGCCAAGGGTCTCAGGAATCCGGGGAGCTGTTTTTT. Translated: CASSQGSQESGELFF.